This TCR beta chain was retrieved from a study of T cell responses to AZD1222 COVID-19 vaccine. Pooling covered second doses at about 4 or about 12 weeks. Per the germline V gene, CDR1 is MNHEY and CDR2 is SVGAGI. The CDR3 extends over 14 amino acids. Trimming left V 10 bases short and J 7 bases short, with 20 bases between. TCRdb's table, derived via immunoSEQ multiplex PCR, lists solely in-frame clones and lacks some. The repertoire holds around 180,000 clones, with 85% to 90% as singletons. The chain couples TRBV6-5 to TRBJ1-5; TRBD1 is a possible D gene (6 bases). The source was peripheral blood, collected 28 days after the second AZD1222 dose. The clonotype was recovered from an adult who received the AZD1222 COVID-19 vaccine. The CDR3 loop is CATRQTGGEQPQHF. The CDR3 DNA sequence: TGTGCCACCCGACAGACAGGAGGAGAACAGCCCCAGCATTTT.